This T cell receptor (beta chain) stems from a study of cytomegalovirus exposure and HLA in healthy donors. This CDR3 region has 17 residues. With 5 bases clipped from V and 7 bases from J, the junction kept 15 bases outside the gene matches. Germline V gene lookup returns CDR1 MDHEN and CDR2 SYDVKM. Overall study findings and caveats: Common viral pathogens (according to a later analysis) appeared linked to several of the most significant clusters. The authors listed over 150 TCR beta chains as cytomegalovirus-associated. Specific recognition of CMV antigens was confirmed in vitro for a few chains (all CMV-associated).

PCR involved 60 Vbeta and 13 Jbeta primers. In the original processing: In a later analysis, the count reached some 88 million unique TCR beta chains, with 9 million to 11 million shared. Here immunoSEQ multiplex PCR was the method, and the copy in TCRdb shows in-frame clones only, minus some. D and trimming come from the DNA, and the V and J calls and clone size come from that table. The sample has about 100,000 clones; 65% to 85% are singletons. There are a few counts of this clone. Its antigen is unknown. The source is a man under 40 in good health and CMV-seronegative. The chain carries TRBV28 and TRBJ2-1, with 9 nucleotides matching TRBD2. The sample was PBMCs. The CDR3 here is CASSRGWVAGVYNEQFF. The DNA for the CDR3 is TGTGCCAGCAGTCGGGGGTGGGTAGCGGGAGTGTATAATGAGCAGTTCTTC.